The 26 T cell receptor beta chains listed next were all sequenced from one sample in a study of CD8+ T cells in alopecia areata. The sequencing template was cDNA reverse transcribed from extracted RNA. The repertoire was sequenced with immunoSEQ multiplex PCR; TCRdb's copy has only in-frame clones and lacks some. This sample comprises over 250,000 clones, none seen once only. On the basis of CD4, CD8alpha, NKG2D, NKG2ACE and other markers, pooled cutaneous lymph node cells were sorted. The sample comprised CD4+ T cells sorted from a lymph node. The source of these receptors is a C3H/HeJ mouse with alopecia areata. For this strain, the MHC haplotype corresponds to H2-k.

This clone was recorded a few times. The genes and germline here are from mouse. The read stops 4 residues short of the end of the CDR3; the missing end is completed from the germline J gene. This chain joins TRBV13-3 and TRBJ1-1; D is possibly TRBD1 (5 bases). This CDR3 has 15 residues. Looked up from germline, CDR1 is NNHDY and CDR2 is SYVADS. V was trimmed by 0 bases and J by 0 bases, leaving 9 bases between them. CDR3 sequence: CASSDARGQNTEVFF. CDR3 bases read: TGTGCCAGCAGTGATGCAAGGGGACAGAACACA.

This clone was recorded a few times. Gene labels here are mouse ones. From the germline J gene comes the end of the CDR3, since the read stops 4 residues before it. The V call is TRBV13-3, the J call TRBJ2-1, with 7 bases that match TRBD2. V lost 6 bases, J lost 3 bases, and 3 bases stayed unmatched. The CDR3 loop spans 13 amino acids. CDR1 is NNHDY, CDR2 SYVADS, per germline. The CDR3 loop is CASTRLGYAEQFF. The CDR3 bases that were read are TGTGCCAGCACTCGACTGGGCTATGCT.

Concerning this clone: Mouse germline and gene names are used. The CDR3 is cut off 4 residues early in the read; its end comes from the germline J gene. The chain joins TRBV14 to TRBJ2-3; 12 bases fit TRBD1. CDR1 SGHDT and CDR2 FRDEAV come from the germline V gene. The CDR3 consists of 17 residues. Trimming at V came to 1 base and at J to 1 base, leaving 4 bases not matched to a gene. CDR3 DNA, as far as it was read: TGTGCCAGCAGTTTCGGGGACAGGGGGCAGGGTGCAGAA. Amino acids: CASSFGDRGQGAE. The CDR3 in its entirety is CASSFGDRGQGAETLYF.

Concerning this clone: These gene names are mouse names. The CDR3 end falls 4 residues outside the read, so it is completed with the germline J gene. This sample includes further DNA sequences coding for the same CDR3. The V gene is TRBV13-3, the J gene TRBJ2-1; TRBD1 matches at 10 bases. V gave up 5 bases and J gave up 6 bases; unmatched junction bases: 5. Germline V gene data show CDR1 as NNHDY and CDR2 as SYVADS. The CDR3 runs 14 residues. The CDR3 is CASSRDRGLAEQFF. CDR3 bases read: TGTGCCAGCAGCCGGGACAGGGGTCTTGCT.

This clone has only a few counts. Any gene name here is a mouse gene name. The sequenced CDR3 bases are TGTGCCAGCAGTCCCGGGACAAAA. Protein: CASSPGTK. From start to end, the CDR3 is CASSPGTKEVFF. V is TRBV13-1 and J is TRBJ1-1; TRBD1 is a possible D gene (6 bases). The CDR3 is cut off 4 residues early in the read; its end comes from the germline J gene. This CDR3 has 12 amino acids. Germline loops: CDR1 NSHNY, CDR2 SYGAGN.

As for this clone: Genes here carry mouse names. The read terminates 4 residues ahead of where the CDR3 ends, so the germline J gene completes it. This chain links TRBV3 with TRBJ2-5, with TRBD2 matching 10 bases. The CDR3 length is 18 residues. V was clipped by 5 bases and J by 1 base; unmatched bases: 12. Per the germline V gene, CDR1 is SNHLY and CDR2 is FYNGKV (reference sequence). This chain's CDR3 is CASSPPAGGAGDQDTQYF. The DNA read from the CDR3 is TGTGCCAGCAGCCCCCCCGCTGGGGGGGCCGGGGACCAAGAC.

In this sample, this clone turned up many times. Gene labels here are mouse ones. Read data end 4 residues before the CDR3 end; the end is taken from the germline J gene. Other nucleotide sequences in the sample specify the same CDR3. The chain uses TRBV5 and TRBJ2-1; a possible D gene is TRBD1 (6 bases). The CDR3 covers 15 residues. V lost 0 bases, J lost 1 base, and 7 bases lay in between. Germline assignment: CDR1 LGHNA and CDR2 YNLKQL (reference sequence). CDR3 bases read: TGTGCCAGCAGCCAAGAGGGACAAAACTATGCT. Translation gives CASSQEGQNYA. The whole CDR3 is CASSQEGQNYAEQFF.

Worth noting for this clone: The listed genes are named as in mouse. The read terminates 4 residues before the CDR3 end, so the remaining end is supplied by the germline J gene. The V call is TRBV3, the J call TRBJ2-1; 8 nucleotides align to TRBD2. This CDR3 region has 15 residues. Germline values: CDR1 SNHLY, CDR2 FYNGKV (reference sequence). V lost 1 base to trimming and J lost 3 bases; unmatched junction nucleotides: 2. The CDR3 protein is CASSLDWGCYAEQFF. Incomplete CDR3 DNA: TGTGCCAGCAGCTTAGACTGGGGGTGCTATGCT.

This clone was counted ten times or more. Gene names follow the mouse nomenclature. The read is 4 residues too short to cover the CDR3 end, so that end is filled in from the germline J gene. The chain employs TRBV17 and TRBJ2-2, with TRBD1 matching 9 bases. The CDR3 spans 15 residues. V lost 3 bases to trimming and J lost 4 bases; unmatched junction nucleotides: 3. CDR1 MNHDT and CDR2 YYDKIL come from the germline V gene. CDR3 region: CASSSRDRVTGQLYF. CDR3 DNA (partial): TGTGCTAGCAGTAGCCGGGACAGGGTCACCGGG.

Remarks on this clone: The listed genes are named as in mouse. Coverage ceases 4 residues before the CDR3 finishes, and the germline J gene fills in the end. The chain recombines TRBV19 with TRBJ1-2; 7 positions agree with TRBD1. Per germline, CDR1 FNHDT and CDR2 SITEND (reference sequence). The CDR3 is made up of 13 amino acids. The CDR3 bases that were read are TGTGCCAGCAGTAAGGGGGCTCGGTCC. This sequence encodes CASSKGARS. The full CDR3 reads CASSKGARSDYTF. Full variable domain (rest looked up from reference TRBV19 and TRBJ1-2): GGIITQTPKFLIGQEGQKLTLKCQQNFNHDTMYWYRQDSGKGLRLIYYSITENDLQKGDLSEGYDASREKKSSFSLTVTSAQKNEMAVFLCASSKGARSDYTFGSGTRLLVI.

Concerning this clone itself: Any gene name here is a mouse gene name. Read coverage stops 4 residues before the CDR3 terminus; the germline J gene supplies the remainder. This sequence joins TRBV5 and TRBJ1-1; TRBD1 matches 8 bases. Germline trimming cut 1 base from V and 4 bases from J; bases unmatched to any gene: 5. The CDR3 extends over 15 amino acids. Germline loops: CDR1 LGHNA, CDR2 YNLKQL (reference sequence). The CDR3 DNA, read in part, is TGTGCCAGCAGCCAAGTTCCAGGGGGCGGCACA. Translating gives CASSQVPGGGT. The entire CDR3 sequence reads CASSQVPGGGTEVFF.

This clone showed up many times. The gene names given are mouse names. The sequenced fragment ends 4 residues before the CDR3 boundary, so the rest is inferred from the germline J gene. This sample also contains other DNA sequences that code for the same CDR3. The chain has TRBV17 and TRBJ2-3; 10 nucleotides match TRBD2. The V segment lost 3 bases and the J segment 0 bases; nucleotides outside the gene matches: 3. The germline gives CDR1 MNHDT, CDR2 YYDKIL. The CDR3 has 16 residues. This CDR3 reads CASSRGLGSSAETLYF. The sequenced CDR3 bases are TGTGCTAGCAGTAGGGGACTGGGGTCTAGTGCAGAA.

In regard to this clone: Gene names refer to mouse genes. The read terminates 4 residues before the CDR3 end, so the remaining end is supplied by the germline J gene. The same CDR3 can be traced to other DNA sequences in this sample. The chain employs TRBV19 and TRBJ2-7; the D gene is possibly TRBD2 (6 bases). The CDR3 loop spans 12 amino acids. CDR1 and CDR2 (germline): FNHDT, SITEND (reference sequence). CDR3 bases read: TGTGCCAGCAGTTTCACTGGGTAT. Translation gives CASSFTGY. The full CDR3 protein reads CASSFTGYEQYF.

There are a few counts of this clone. Gene names follow the mouse nomenclature. With the read ending 4 residues before the CDR3 end, the germline J gene is used to fill in that end. The chain uses TRBV13-3 and TRBJ2-7; 11 bases match TRBD1. This CDR3 comprises 15 residues. Germline CDR1 is NNHDY and CDR2 is SYVADS. The CDR3 DNA, read in part, is TGTGCCAGCAGTGATGCACCGGGACAGGGGGAT. Amino acid sequence: CASSDAPGQGD. The whole CDR3 reads CASSDAPGQGDEQYF.

This clone has more than one count but fewer than ten. Each gene name is a mouse one. The observed sequence ends 4 residues before the CDR3 terminus, with the missing tail filled in from the germline J gene. This chain links TRBV5 with TRBJ2-7, with TRBD2 identical over 9 bases. Germline CDR1 is LGHNA and CDR2 is YNLKQL (reference sequence). The junction had 3 bases not matched to a gene; V was cut back by 1 base and J by 2 bases. The CDR3 is 15 residues long. The sequenced CDR3 bases are TGTGCCAGCAGCCAAGGGCCTGGGGGGGCCTAT. Protein: CASSQGPGGAY. The CDR3, in full, reads CASSQGPGGAYEQYF.

In this sample, this clone turned up a few times. The germline and genes are mouse ones. The CDR3 end falls 4 residues outside the read, so it is completed with the germline J gene. The chain uses TRBV31 and TRBJ2-2, with 12 positions matching TRBD2. V was clipped by 3 bases and J by 3 bases; unmatched bases: 2. CDR1 and CDR2 from the germline V gene are GKSSPN and SITVG. The CDR3 contains 15 residues. Partial CDR3 DNA: TGTGCCTGGAGACGGACTGGGGGGGACACCGGG. It is translated as CAWRRTGGDTG. The full CDR3 sequence reads CAWRRTGGDTGQLYF.

For this clone: Gene names and germline refer to mouse. The read ends 4 residues before the CDR3 terminus; that terminus is restored from the germline J gene. The chain is built from TRBV13-1 and TRBJ2-7; TRBD2 aligns across 8 bases. The trim removed 0 bases at V and 3 bases at J, leaving 5 bases unmatched. The germline gives CDR1 NSHNY, CDR2 SYGAGN. The CDR3 contains 15 residues. CDR3 DNA (partial): TGTGCCAGCAGTGATGCACAGTGGGGGGGCTAT. Amino acid sequence: CASSDAQWGGY. The full CDR3 is CASSDAQWGGYEQYF.

The sample holds a few counts of this clone. Each gene name is a mouse one. The read halts 4 residues ahead of the CDR3 end, with the missing end drawn from the germline J gene. This chain connects TRBV19 to TRBJ2-3; 8 bases fit TRBD2. The V segment lost 1 base and the J segment 4 bases; nucleotides outside the gene matches: 2. The V gene's germline CDR1 is FNHDT and CDR2 SITEND (reference sequence). The CDR3 covers 14 residues. CDR3 bases read: TGTGCCAGCAGTATAAGACTGGGGACAGAA. As protein: CASSIRLGTE. The full CDR3 is CASSIRLGTETLYF.

This clone was seen a handful of times. The genes and germline here are from mouse. The CDR3 end is not reached by the read, which stops 4 residues before it; the germline J gene fills it in. This chain connects TRBV5 to TRBJ2-3; the D is unclear. The CDR3 has 14 amino acids. V shed 1 base and J shed 0 bases, with 5 bases lying between them. In germline, CDR1 is LGHNA, CDR2 YNLKQL (reference sequence). The sequenced CDR3 bases are TGTGCCAGCAGCCAAGTCAGTAGTGCAGAA. This codes for CASSQVSSAE. In full, the CDR3 reads CASSQVSSAETLYF.

To note about this clone: The listed genes are named as in mouse. The read falls 4 residues short of the CDR3 end, and the missing part is taken from the germline J gene. The chain employs TRBV5 and TRBJ1-2, with TRBD1 as a possible D gene (6 bases). Germline V gene data show CDR1 as LGHNA and CDR2 as YNLKQL (reference sequence). There are 16 residues in the CDR3. Deletions cut 1 base from V and 0 bases from J, with 12 bases between. CDR3 DNA, as far as it was read: TGTGCCAGCAGCCAAGGGACAGTAGGGGCAAACTCC. Its translation: CASSQGTVGANS. The full-length CDR3 reads as CASSQGTVGANSDYTF.

This clone turned up a few times. Gene names and germline refer to mouse. The sequenced fragment ends 4 residues before the CDR3 boundary, so the rest is inferred from the germline J gene. The rearrangement links TRBV13-2 to TRBJ2-2; D is unresolved. The ends were cut back, 2 bases at V and 2 bases at J, with 7 bases in the middle. There are 14 residues in the CDR3. The germline V gene has CDR1 NNHNN and CDR2 SYGAGS (reference sequence). CDR3 DNA, as far as it was read: TGTGCCAGCGGTGACAGGCCTAACACCGGG. Its protein product is CASGDRPNTG. The full CDR3 protein reads CASGDRPNTGQLYF.

This clone was found a few times. Gene names and germline refer to mouse. The observed sequence ends 4 residues before the CDR3 terminus, with the missing tail filled in from the germline J gene. This chain joins TRBV19 and TRBJ2-5, with TRBD1 matching 7 bases. Germline loops: CDR1 FNHDT, CDR2 SITEND (reference sequence). The CDR3 is 13 amino acids. CDR3 DNA (partial): TGTGCCAGCAGCGGGACAGCCTTCGAC. The encoded protein is CASSGTAFD. The whole CDR3 sequence is CASSGTAFDTQYF. The full variable domain, rest sourced from reference TRBV19 and TRBJ2-5, is GGIITQTPKFLIGQEGQKLTLKCQQNFNHDTMYWYRQDSGKGLRLIYYSITENDLQKGDLSEGYDASREKKSSFSLTVTSAQKNEMAVFLCASSGTAFDTQYFGPGTRLLVL.

In its sample, this clone was seen a few times. Gene names denote mouse genes. The CDR3 extends 4 residues past the end of the read, so its final part is completed from the germline J gene. The J gene is TRBJ2-1, the V gene TRBV13-3; 10 bases align to TRBD1. The CDR3 loop spans 16 amino acids. The germline gives CDR1 NNHDY, CDR2 SYVADS. J gave up 1 base and V 0 bases, and 1 base lay outside the gene matches. Partial CDR3 DNA: TGTGCCAGCAGTGATGAGGACAGGGGGAACTATGCT. Encoded protein: CASSDEDRGNYA. Given in full, the CDR3 is CASSDEDRGNYAEQFF.

This clone has only a few counts. Genes and germline come from the mouse. Read sequence stops 4 residues before the CDR3 end, and the germline J gene provides the missing end. At the DNA level, this CDR3 is encoded by other sequences in the same sample as well. This chain connects TRBV1 to TRBJ2-3; D perhaps matches TRBD1 (7 bases). This CDR3 is 15 amino acids long. V dropped 3 bases and J dropped 2 bases, with 12 bases sitting between them. Germline assignment: CDR1 NSQYPW and CDR2 LRSPGD (reference sequence). Partial CDR3 DNA: TGCACCTGCAGTGCCGAGGGGGCTCATGCAGAA. Encoded protein: CTCSAEGAHAE. The full CDR3 protein is CTCSAEGAHAETLYF.

This clone was found a few times. Mouse names are used for the genes. The sequenced fragment ends 4 residues before the CDR3 boundary, so the rest is inferred from the germline J gene. V usage is TRBV2 and J usage is TRBJ1-2; D is undetermined. CDR3 length: 13 residues. Germline V gene lookup returns CDR1 LGHNA and CDR2 YSYQKL. V was cut by 0 bases and J by 2 bases, with 4 bases left in between. CDR3 DNA, as far as it was read: TGTGCCAGCAGCCAAGAGTGGAACTCC. It yields the protein CASSQEWNS. In full, the CDR3 is CASSQEWNSDYTF.

Points on this clone: Mouse gene names apply. The CDR3 end lies 4 residues beyond the end of the read and is filled in from the germline J gene. The chain combines TRBV13-1 with TRBJ2-1; a possible D gene is TRBD1 (6 bases). This CDR3 has 15 residues. CDR1 is NSHNY and CDR2 is SYGAGN in the germline V gene. V lost 1 base to trimming and J lost 4 bases, with 12 bases between them. The part of the CDR3 DNA that was read is TGTGCCAGCAGTGATCTCCGGGACAATTATGCT. Encoded protein: CASSDLRDNYA. In full, the CDR3 is CASSDLRDNYAEQFF.